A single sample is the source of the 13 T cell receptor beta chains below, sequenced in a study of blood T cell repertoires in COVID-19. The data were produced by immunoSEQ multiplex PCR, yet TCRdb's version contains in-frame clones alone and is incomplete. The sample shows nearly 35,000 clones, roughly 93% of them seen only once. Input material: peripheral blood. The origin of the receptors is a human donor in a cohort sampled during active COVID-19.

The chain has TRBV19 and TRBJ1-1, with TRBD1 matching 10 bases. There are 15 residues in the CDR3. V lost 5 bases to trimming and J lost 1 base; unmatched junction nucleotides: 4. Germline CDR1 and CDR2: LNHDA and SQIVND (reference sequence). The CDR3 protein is CASSPRQGANTEAFF. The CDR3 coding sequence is TGTGCCAGTAGTCCCAGACAGGGGGCGAACACTGAAGCTTTCTTT. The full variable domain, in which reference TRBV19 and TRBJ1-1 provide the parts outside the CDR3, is DGGITQSPKYLFRKEGQNVTLSCEQNLNHDAMYWYRQDPGQGLRLIYYSQIVNDFQKGDIAEGYSVSREKKESFPLTVTSAQKNPTAFYLCASSPRQGANTEAFFGQGTRLTVV.

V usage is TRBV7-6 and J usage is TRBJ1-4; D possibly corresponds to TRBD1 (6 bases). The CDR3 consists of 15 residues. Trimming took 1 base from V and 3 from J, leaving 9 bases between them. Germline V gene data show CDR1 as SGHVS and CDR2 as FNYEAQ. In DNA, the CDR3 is TGTGCCAGCAGCTTAGGGGGGCGGGCTAATGAAAAACTGTTTTTT. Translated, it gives CASSLGGRANEKLFF.

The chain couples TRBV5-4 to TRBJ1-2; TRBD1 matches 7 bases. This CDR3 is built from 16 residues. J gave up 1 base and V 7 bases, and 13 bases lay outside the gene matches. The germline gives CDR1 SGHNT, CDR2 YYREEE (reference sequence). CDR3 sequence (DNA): TGTGCCAGCGCAGAAGAGCCGGGACAGCTTAACTATGGCTACACCTTC. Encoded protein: CASAEEPGQLNYGYTF.

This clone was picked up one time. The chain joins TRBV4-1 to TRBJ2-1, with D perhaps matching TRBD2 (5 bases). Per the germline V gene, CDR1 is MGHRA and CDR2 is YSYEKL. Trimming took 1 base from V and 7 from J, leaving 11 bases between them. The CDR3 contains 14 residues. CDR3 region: CASSQVEGGNEQFF. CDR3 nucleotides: TGCGCCAGCAGCCAAGTCGAGGGCGGGAATGAGCAGTTCTTC.

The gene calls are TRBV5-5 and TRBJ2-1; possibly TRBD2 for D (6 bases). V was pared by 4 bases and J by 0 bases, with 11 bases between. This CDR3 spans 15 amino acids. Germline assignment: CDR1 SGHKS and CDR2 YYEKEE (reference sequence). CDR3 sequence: CASSADGSSYNEQFF. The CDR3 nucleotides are TGTGCCAGCAGCGCGGACGGGAGCTCCTACAATGAGCAGTTCTTC.

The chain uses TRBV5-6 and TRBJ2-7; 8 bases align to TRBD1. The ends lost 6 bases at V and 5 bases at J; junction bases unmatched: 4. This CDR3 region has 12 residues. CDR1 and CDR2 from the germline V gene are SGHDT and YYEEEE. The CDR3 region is CASNGQGNEQYF. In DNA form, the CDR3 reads TGTGCCAGCAATGGACAGGGTAACGAGCAGTACTTC.

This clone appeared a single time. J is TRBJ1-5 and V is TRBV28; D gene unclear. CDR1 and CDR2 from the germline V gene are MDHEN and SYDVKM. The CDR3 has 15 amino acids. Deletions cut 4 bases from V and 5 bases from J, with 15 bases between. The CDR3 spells CASSSVARPDQPQHF. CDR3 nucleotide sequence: TGTGCCAGCAGTTCTGTAGCGAGGCCCGATCAGCCCCAGCATTTT.

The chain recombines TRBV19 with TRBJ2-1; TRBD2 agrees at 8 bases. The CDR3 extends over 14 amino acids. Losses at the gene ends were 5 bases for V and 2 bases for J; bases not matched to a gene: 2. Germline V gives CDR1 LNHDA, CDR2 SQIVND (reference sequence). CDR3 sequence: CASSWTSTYNEQFF. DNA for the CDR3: TGTGCCAGTAGTTGGACTAGCACCTACAATGAGCAGTTCTTC.

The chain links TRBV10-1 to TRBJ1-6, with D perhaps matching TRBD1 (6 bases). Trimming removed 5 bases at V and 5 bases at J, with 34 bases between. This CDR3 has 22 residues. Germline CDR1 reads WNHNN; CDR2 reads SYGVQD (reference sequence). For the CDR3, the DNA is TGCGCCAGCAGTCAAGGGGGGGATGAGGGCAGATTATCGATAAGAGATAATTCACCCCTCCACTTT. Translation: CASSQGGDEGRLSIRDNSPLHF.

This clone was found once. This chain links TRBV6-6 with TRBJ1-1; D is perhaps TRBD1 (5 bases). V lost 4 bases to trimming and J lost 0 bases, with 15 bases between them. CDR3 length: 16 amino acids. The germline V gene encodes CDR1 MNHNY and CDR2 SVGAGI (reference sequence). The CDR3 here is CASSSNRLGMNTEAFF. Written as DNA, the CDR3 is TGTGCCAGCAGTTCCAACAGGTTGGGGATGAACACTGAAGCTTTCTTT.

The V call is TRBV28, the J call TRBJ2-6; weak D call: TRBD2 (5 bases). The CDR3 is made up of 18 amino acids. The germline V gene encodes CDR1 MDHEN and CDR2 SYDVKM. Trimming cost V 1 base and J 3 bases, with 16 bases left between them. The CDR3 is CASSLYPFGGSGANVLTF. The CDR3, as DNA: TGTGCCAGCAGTTTATATCCCTTCGGTGGGAGTGGGGCCAACGTCCTGACTTTC.

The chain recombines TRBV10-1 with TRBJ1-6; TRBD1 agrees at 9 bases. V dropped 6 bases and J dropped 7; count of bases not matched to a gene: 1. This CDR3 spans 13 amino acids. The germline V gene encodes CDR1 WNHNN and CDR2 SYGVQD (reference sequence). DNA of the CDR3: TGCGCCAGCAGCGGACAGGGGAATTCACCCCTCCACTTT. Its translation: CASSGQGNSPLHF.

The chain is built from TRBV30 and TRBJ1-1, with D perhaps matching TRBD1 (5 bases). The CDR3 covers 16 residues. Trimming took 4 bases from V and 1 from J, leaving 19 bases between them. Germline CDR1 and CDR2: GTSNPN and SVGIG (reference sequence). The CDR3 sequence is CAWNLRGARRNTEAFF. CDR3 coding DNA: TGTGCCTGGAATCTAAGGGGCGCCAGGAGGAACACTGAAGCTTTCTTT.